One sample yielded the 18 T cell receptor beta chains listed below, sequenced in a study of technical replicates of blood from several donors. Repertoires were generated with immunoSEQ multiplex PCR, while TCRdb's copy carries only in-frame clones and drops some. The repertoire consists of around 69,000 clones, with 85% to 90% occurring once and the leading ten covering 4.6%. Sequencing used PBMCs. These receptors came from a human donor in good health. Some clones in this sample may be carry-over from other donors' samples.

V is TRBV7-8 and J is TRBJ1-4; D is ambiguous. Germline values: CDR1 SGHVS, CDR2 FQNEAQ. The CDR3 loop spans 12 amino acids. V lost 1 base and J lost 8, with 5 bases in between. The CDR3 bases are TGTGCCAGCAGCTTAGTACGGGAAAAACTGTTTTTT. Protein product: CASSLVREKLFF.

CDR3 in DNA: TGTGCCAGCATCCTACAGGGTACTCTGCGCTCACCCCTCCACTTT. It codes for CASILQGTLRSPLHF. V gene TRBV2 combines with J gene TRBJ1-6, with D possibly being TRBD1 (6 bases). Germline V CDR1 and CDR2: SNHLY, FYNNEI. V was shortened by 7 bases and J by 10 bases, with 20 bases between the two germline ends. The CDR3 length is 15 residues.

V usage is TRBV7-9 and J usage is TRBJ2-2, with 10 bases fitting TRBD1. The CDR3 sequence is 19 residues long. The J segment lost 0 bases and the V segment lost 2 bases, leaving 9 bases of the junction unmatched. CDR1 and CDR2 from the germline V gene are SEHNR and FQNEAQ (reference sequence). CDR3 residues: CASSLTVGTGVANTGELFF. The CDR3 nucleotides are TGTGCCAGCAGCTTAACCGTCGGGACAGGGGTTGCGAACACCGGGGAGCTGTTTTTT.

V usage is TRBV10-3 and J usage is TRBJ2-3, with TRBD2 identical over 9 bases. Trimming at V came to 6 bases and at J to 3 bases, leaving 16 bases not matched to a gene. From germline, CDR1 is ENHRY and CDR2 SYGVKD. CDR3 length equals 18 residues. CDR3 DNA: TGTGCCATCAGGTCGACACCGGGACTAGCTCCAACTACAGATACGCAGTATTTT. Amino acid sequence: CAIRSTPGLAPTTDTQYF.

There are a few counts of this clone. The chain recombines TRBV6-5 with TRBJ1-2; weak D call: TRBD1 (5 bases). The CDR3 extends over 12 amino acids. The germline V gene has CDR1 MNHEY and CDR2 SVGAGI. The V end was cut by 6 bases, the J end by 5 bases, with 10 bases between. The CDR3, as DNA: TGTGCCAGCAGCGACAGCGTTTATGGCTACACCTTC. Translation: CASSDSVYGYTF.

This sequence joins TRBV10-3 and TRBJ2-7; 8 bases are shared with TRBD2. CDR3 length equals 14 residues. V gave up 2 bases and J gave up 5 bases; unmatched junction bases: 5. Germline V lookup: CDR1 ENHRY, CDR2 SYGVKD. The CDR3 reads CAISERGRYDEQYF. CDR3 in DNA: TGTGCCATCAGTGAGCGCGGGAGGTACGACGAGCAGTACTTC.

V gene TRBV7-3 combines with J gene TRBJ1-1; TRBD1 aligns across 9 bases. Germline assignment: CDR1 SGHTA and CDR2 FQGTGA. Trimming took 2 bases from V and 4 from J; bases not matched to a gene: 5. The CDR3 contains 15 residues. CDR3 amino acids: CASSLLGTGLTEAFF. The CDR3 nucleotides read TGTGCCAGCAGCTTACTTGGGACAGGGCTCACTGAAGCTTTCTTT.

The chain joins TRBV6-1 to TRBJ2-7; D possibly corresponds to TRBD1 (5 bases). Germline assignment: CDR1 MNHNS and CDR2 SASEGT. The CDR3 is 14 residues long. V was clipped by 6 bases and J by 3 bases, with 15 bases between them. CDR3 residues: CASRAPDSYYEQYF. Here the CDR3 DNA reads TGTGCCAGCAGGGCTCCCGACAGTTACTACGAGCAGTACTTC.

This clone occurred once. The V gene is TRBV5-4, the J gene TRBJ2-1, with TRBD2 matching over 7 bases. Germline-derived CDR1 and CDR2 are SGHNT and YYREEE (reference sequence). There are 12 residues in the CDR3. V dropped 3 bases and J dropped 6; count of bases not matched to a gene: 0. The CDR3 loop is CASSSGGNEQFF. The CDR3 bases are TGTGCCAGCAGCTCGGGGGGCAATGAGCAGTTCTTC.

The rearrangement links TRBV2 to TRBJ1-2, with 7 bases identical to TRBD1. Germline-derived CDR1 and CDR2 are SNHLY and FYNNEI. V lost 5 bases, J lost 0 bases, and 6 bases stayed unmatched. The CDR3 spans 15 residues. The CDR3 region has the DNA TGTGCCAGCAGTTTGAACAGGGGAGCTAACTATGGCTACACCTTC. This gives the protein CASSLNRGANYGYTF.

This clone occurred once. The rearrangement uses TRBV7-2 and TRBJ2-3; 10 bases align to TRBD2. V gave up 3 bases and J gave up 3 bases; unmatched junction bases: 6. Germline V gene sequence: CDR1 SGHTA, CDR2 FQGNSA. This CDR3 contains 16 residues. CDR3 bases: TGTGCCAGCAGCTTGCTGGGACTAGCGAGTACAGATACGCAGTATTTT. Translation gives CASSLLGLASTDTQYF.

This rearrangement joins TRBV5-1 to TRBJ2-1, with 8 bases that match TRBD2. Germline CDR1 is SGHRS and CDR2 is YFSETQ. CDR3 length equals 14 residues. Trimming took 6 bases from V and 3 from J; bases not matched to a gene: 5. For the CDR3, the DNA is TGCGCCAGCACCTCGGGGGGGGGCTACAATGAGCAGTTCTTC. It codes for CASTSGGGYNEQFF.

A remark on this clone: At one boundary the junction diverges from the germline segment, which might be a read error. The rearrangement uses TRBV5-4 and TRBJ2-7, with D possibly matching TRBD2 (5 bases). Germline V gene sequence: CDR1 SGHNT, CDR2 YYREEE (reference sequence). The CDR3 has 15 residues. The CDR3 spells CASSQDITGNYEQYF. The CDR3 DNA follows: TGCGCCAGCAGCCAAGATATTACGGGAAACTACGAGCAGTACTTC.

This clone was observed a single time. This chain connects TRBV5-4 to TRBJ2-5; the match to TRBD2 covers 14 bases. The junction had 6 bases not matched to a gene; V was cut back by 3 bases and J by 5 bases. Germline V gene data show CDR1 as SGHNT and CDR2 as YYREEE (reference sequence). This CDR3 has 16 residues. The CDR3 DNA is TGTGCCAGCAGCTGGGGACTAGCGGGAGTGAAGGAGACCCAGTACTTC. It codes for CASSWGLAGVKETQYF.

V and J are TRBV9 and TRBJ2-3; 8 bases agree with TRBD2. The V gene's germline CDR1 is SGDLS and CDR2 YYNGEE. The CDR3 extends over 19 amino acids. The V and J ends lost 6 bases and 1 base, in that order; junction bases with no gene match: 19. Written as DNA, the CDR3 is TGTGCCAGCACCCCAAATCCCAGCGGGGGACCCGCGCGCACAGATACGCAGTATTTT. Translating it yields CASTPNPSGGPARTDTQYF. The complete variable domain, with remaining parts taken from reference TRBV9 and TRBJ2-3, reads DSGVTQTPKHLITATGQRVTLRCSPRSGDLSVYWYQQSLDQGLQFLIQYYNGEERAKGNILERFSAQQFPDLHSELNLSSLELGDSALYFCASTPNPSGGPARTDTQYFGPGTRLTVL.

This chain uses TRBV7-2 with TRBJ2-7; the match to TRBD2 covers 13 bases. V was pared by 2 bases and J by 3 bases, with 1 base of the junction left unmatched. This CDR3 region has 15 residues. Germline CDR1 reads SGHTA; CDR2 reads FQGNSA. The CDR3, as DNA: TGTGCCAGCAGCTTACGACTAGCGGGAGGCTACGAGCAGTACTTC. It translates to CASSLRLAGGYEQYF.

This chain joins TRBV29-1 and TRBJ1-2; D possibly corresponds to TRBD1 (5 bases). This CDR3 has 12 residues. From germline, CDR1 is SQVTM and CDR2 ANQGSEA. V was cut by 2 bases and J by 8 bases, with 12 bases left in between. The CDR3 DNA is TGCAGCGTTGAACGTCGGGGGTCGGGCTACACCTTC. Encoded protein: CSVERRGSGYTF.

The table lists this clone with a few counts. The genes are TRBV4-3 and TRBJ1-5; D unclear. Germline lookup yields CDR1 LGHNA and CDR2 YSLEER. The V end lost 0 bases, the J end lost 4 bases, and 10 bases lay between the germline ends. The CDR3 loop spans 15 amino acids. DNA of the CDR3: TGCGCCAGCAGCCAAGAGGTACTAAGGAATCAGCCCCAGCATTTT. Translated: CASSQEVLRNQPQHF.